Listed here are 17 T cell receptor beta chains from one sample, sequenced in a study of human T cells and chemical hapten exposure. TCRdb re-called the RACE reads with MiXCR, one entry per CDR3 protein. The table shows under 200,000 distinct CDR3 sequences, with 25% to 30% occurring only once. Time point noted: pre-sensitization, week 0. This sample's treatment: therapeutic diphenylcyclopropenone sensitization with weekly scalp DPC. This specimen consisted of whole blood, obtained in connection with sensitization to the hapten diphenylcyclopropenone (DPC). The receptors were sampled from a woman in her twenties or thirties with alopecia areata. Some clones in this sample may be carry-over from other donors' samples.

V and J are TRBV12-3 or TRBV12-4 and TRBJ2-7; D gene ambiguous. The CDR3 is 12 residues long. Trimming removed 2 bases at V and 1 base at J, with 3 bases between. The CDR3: CASSLRSYEQYF. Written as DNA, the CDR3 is TGTGCCAGCAGTTTAAGGTCCTACGAGCAGTACTTC.

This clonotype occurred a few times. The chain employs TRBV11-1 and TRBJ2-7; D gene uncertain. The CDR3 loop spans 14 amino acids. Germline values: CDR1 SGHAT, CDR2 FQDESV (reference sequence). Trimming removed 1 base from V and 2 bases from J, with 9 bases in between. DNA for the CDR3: TGTGCCAGCAGCTTAGGGGGTTCCACCTACGAGCAGTACTTC. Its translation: CASSLGGSTYEQYF.

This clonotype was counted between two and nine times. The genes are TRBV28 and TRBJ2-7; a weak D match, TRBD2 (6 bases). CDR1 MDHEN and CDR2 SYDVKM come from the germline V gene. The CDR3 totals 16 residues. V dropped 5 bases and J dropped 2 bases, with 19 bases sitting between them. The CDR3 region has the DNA TGTGCCAGCAGTCGACACCAGCGGGTTACCCCCTACGAGCAGTACTTC. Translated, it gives CASSRHQRVTPYEQYF.

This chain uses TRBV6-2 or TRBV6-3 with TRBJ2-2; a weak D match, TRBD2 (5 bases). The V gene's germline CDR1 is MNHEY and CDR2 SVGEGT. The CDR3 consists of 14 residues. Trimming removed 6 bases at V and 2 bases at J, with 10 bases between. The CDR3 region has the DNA TGTGCCAGCAGCCTAAGCGGAAACACCGGGGAGCTGTTTTTT. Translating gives CASSLSGNTGELFF.

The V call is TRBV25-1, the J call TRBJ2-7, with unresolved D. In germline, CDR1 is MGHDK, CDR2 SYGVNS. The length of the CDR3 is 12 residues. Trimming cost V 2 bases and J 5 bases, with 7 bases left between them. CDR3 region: CASSELSDEQYF. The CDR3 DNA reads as TGTGCCAGCAGTGAACTAAGTGACGAGCAGTACTTC.

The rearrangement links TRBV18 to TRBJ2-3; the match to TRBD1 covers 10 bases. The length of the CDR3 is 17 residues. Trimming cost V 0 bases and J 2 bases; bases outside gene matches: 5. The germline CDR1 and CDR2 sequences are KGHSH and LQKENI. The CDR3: CASSPPGQGKPTDTQYF. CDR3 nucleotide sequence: TGTGCCAGCTCACCACCGGGACAGGGGAAACCCACAGATACGCAGTATTTT.

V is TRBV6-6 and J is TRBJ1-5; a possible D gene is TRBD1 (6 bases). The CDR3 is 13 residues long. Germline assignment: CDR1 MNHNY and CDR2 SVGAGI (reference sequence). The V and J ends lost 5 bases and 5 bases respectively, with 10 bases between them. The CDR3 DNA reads TGTGCCAGCAGTACAGGGAGCTATCAGCCCCAGCATTTT. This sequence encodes CASSTGSYQPQHF.

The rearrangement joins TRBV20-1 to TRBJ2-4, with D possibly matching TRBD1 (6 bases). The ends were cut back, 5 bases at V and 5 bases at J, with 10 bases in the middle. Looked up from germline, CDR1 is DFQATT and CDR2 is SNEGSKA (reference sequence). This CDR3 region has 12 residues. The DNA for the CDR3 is TGCAGTGCTCGTGGGGGCGAAAACATTCAGTACTTC. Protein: CSARGGENIQYF.

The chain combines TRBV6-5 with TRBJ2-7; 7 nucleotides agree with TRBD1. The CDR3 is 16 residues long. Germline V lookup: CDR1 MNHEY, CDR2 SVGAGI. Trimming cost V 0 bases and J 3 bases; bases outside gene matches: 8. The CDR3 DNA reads TGTGCCAGCAGTTACTCGTCCAGGGGGATCGGCTACGAGCAGTACTTC. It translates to CASSYSSRGIGYEQYF.

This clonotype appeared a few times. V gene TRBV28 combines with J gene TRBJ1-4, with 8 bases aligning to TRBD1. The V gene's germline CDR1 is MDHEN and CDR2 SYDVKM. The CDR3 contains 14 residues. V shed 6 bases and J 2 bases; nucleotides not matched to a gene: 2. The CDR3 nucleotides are TGTGCCAGCAGGGACAGGGTCACTAATGAAAAACTGTTTTTT. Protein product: CASRDRVTNEKLFF. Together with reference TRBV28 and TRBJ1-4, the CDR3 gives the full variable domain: DVKVTQSSRYLVKRTGEKVFLECVQDMDHENMFWYRQDPGLGLRLIYFSYDVKMKEKGDIPEGYSVSREKKERFSLILESASTNQTSMYLCASRDRVTNEKLFFGSGTQLSVL.

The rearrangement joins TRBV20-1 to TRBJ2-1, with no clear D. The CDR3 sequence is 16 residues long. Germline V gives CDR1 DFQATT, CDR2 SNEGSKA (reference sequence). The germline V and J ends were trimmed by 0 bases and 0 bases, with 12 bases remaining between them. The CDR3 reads CSARDLSHPSYNEQFF. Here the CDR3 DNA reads TGCAGTGCTAGAGATCTCAGCCATCCCTCCTACAATGAGCAGTTCTTC.

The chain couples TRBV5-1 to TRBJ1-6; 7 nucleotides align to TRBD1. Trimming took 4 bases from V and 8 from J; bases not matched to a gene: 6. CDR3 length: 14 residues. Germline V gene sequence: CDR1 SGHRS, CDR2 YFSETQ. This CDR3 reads CASSLGQDYSPLHF. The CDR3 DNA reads TGCGCCAGCAGCCTCGGACAGGACTATTCACCCCTCCACTTT.

CDR3 nucleotide sequence: TGCAGTGCTAGCAGTATACCGGGACTTCTTCCCGGGGGGGCCAACGTCCTGACTTTC. Translation: CSASSIPGLLPGGANVLTF. The V call is TRBV20-1, the J call TRBJ2-6; D perhaps matches TRBD2 (6 bases). The CDR3 has 19 amino acids. Germline V lookup: CDR1 DFQATT, CDR2 SNEGSKA (reference sequence). Trimming shortened V by 3 bases and J by 4 bases, and 25 bases separated the two germline ends.

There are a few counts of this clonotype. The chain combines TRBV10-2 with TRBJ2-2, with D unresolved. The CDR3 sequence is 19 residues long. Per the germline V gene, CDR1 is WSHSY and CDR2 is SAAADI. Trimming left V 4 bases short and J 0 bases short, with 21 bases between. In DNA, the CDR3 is TGCGCCAGCAGTGGCGGCTTCGTTGGGCTGATGACGAACACCGGGGAGCTGTTTTTT. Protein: CASSGGFVGLMTNTGELFF.

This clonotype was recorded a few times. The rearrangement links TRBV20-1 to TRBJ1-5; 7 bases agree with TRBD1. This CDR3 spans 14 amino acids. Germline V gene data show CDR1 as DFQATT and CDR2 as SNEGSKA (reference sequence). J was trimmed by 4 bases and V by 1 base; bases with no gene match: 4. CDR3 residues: CSARATGANQPQHF. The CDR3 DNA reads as TGCAGTGCTAGAGCTACAGGGGCTAATCAGCCCCAGCATTTT.

This chain's CDR3 is CASRPGPQPNTEAFF. In DNA, the CDR3 is TGTGCCAGCAGACCGGGACCACAACCGAACACTGAAGCTTTCTTT. The chain recombines TRBV2 with TRBJ1-1, with D possibly being TRBD1 (5 bases). The CDR3 is 15 residues long. Germline V gene sequence: CDR1 SNHLY, CDR2 FYNNEI. With 6 bases removed from V and 1 base from J, the gap between germline ends came to 15 bases.

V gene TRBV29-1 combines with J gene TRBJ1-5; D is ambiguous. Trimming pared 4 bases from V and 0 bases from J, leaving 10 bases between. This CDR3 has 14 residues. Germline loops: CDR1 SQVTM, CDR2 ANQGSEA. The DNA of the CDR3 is TGCAGCGTTGTTCTCGCTAATAGCAATCAGCCCCAGCATTTT. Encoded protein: CSVVLANSNQPQHF.